Detailed here is one TCR beta chain. In the original workflow: Amplification from reference gene primers served as the basis for estimated nucleated cell counts. The protocol was immunoSEQ multiplex PCR, while the TCRdb copy is restricted to in-frame clones and leaves out a portion. Clone size and V and J calls were adopted from that table, with D and trimming inferred from the DNA. The sample lists around 260,000 clones, 75% to 95% occurring once. Patients from Seattle were sampled longitudinally, starting during active infection. This specimen comes from a study of blood T cell repertoires in COVID-19. Turning to the study itself: COVID-19 samples from acute and convalescent phases originated in the United States, Italy and Spain.

The sequenced sample was peripheral blood. The clonotype was recovered from a person aged 18-30 years with COVID-19, enrolled during active disease.

CDR3 coding DNA: TGTGCCAGCACTTACAGGGGGGGGTTCCAAAGCTCCTACAATGAGCAGTTCTTC. It translates to CASTYRGGFQSSYNEQFF. V and J are TRBV2 and TRBJ2-1; weak D call: TRBD1 (8 bases). The CDR3 contains 18 residues. The V gene lost 7 bases and the J gene lost 0 bases, with 22 bases spanning the gap. Germline CDR1 SNHLY, CDR2 FYNNEI.